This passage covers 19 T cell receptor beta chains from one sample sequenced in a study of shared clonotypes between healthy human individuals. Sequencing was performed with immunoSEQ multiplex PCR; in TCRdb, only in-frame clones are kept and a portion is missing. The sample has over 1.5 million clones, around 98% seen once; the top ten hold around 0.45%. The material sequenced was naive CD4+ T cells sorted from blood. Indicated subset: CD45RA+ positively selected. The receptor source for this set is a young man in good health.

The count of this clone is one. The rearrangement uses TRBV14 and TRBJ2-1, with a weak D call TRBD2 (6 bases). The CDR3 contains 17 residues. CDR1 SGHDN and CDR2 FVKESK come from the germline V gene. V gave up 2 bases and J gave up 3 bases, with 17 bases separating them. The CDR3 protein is CASSQMAGTRHYNEQFF. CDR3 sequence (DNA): TGTGCCAGCAGCCAAATGGCCGGGACTCGCCACTACAATGAGCAGTTCTTC.

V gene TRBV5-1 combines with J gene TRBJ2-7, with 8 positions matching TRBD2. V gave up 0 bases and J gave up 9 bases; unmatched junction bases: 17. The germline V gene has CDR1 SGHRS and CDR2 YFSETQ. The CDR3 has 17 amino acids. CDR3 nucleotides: TGCGCCAGCAGCTTGGATGGGGGTGTTAGCGGGAACCCAGGGCAGTACTTC. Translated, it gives CASSLDGGVSGNPGQYF.

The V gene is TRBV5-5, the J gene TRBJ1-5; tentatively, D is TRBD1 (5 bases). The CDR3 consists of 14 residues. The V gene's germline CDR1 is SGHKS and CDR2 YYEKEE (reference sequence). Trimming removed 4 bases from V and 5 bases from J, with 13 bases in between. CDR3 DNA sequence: TGTGCCAGCAGCCACCGGGACGGATATCAGCCCCAGCATTTT. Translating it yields CASSHRDGYQPQHF.

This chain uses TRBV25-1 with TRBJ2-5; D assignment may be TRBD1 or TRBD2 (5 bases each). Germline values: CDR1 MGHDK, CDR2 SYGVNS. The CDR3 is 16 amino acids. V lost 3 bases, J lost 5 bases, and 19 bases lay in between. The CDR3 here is CASSEGKGTRGETQYF. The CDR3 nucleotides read TGTGCCAGCAGTGAGGGAAAGGGGACCCGAGGGGAGACCCAGTACTTC.

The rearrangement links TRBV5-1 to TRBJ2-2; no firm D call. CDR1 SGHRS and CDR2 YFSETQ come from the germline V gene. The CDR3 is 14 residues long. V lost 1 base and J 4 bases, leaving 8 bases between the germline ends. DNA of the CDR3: TGCGCCAGCAGCTTGACAAGGGTCACCGGGGAGCTGTTTTTT. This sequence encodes CASSLTRVTGELFF.

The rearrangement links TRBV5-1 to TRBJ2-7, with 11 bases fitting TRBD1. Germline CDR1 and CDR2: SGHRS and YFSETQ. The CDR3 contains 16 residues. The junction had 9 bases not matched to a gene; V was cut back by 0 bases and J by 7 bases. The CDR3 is CASSLEPGQGAGEQYF. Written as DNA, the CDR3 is TGCGCCAGCAGCTTGGAACCCGGACAGGGGGCGGGTGAGCAGTACTTC.

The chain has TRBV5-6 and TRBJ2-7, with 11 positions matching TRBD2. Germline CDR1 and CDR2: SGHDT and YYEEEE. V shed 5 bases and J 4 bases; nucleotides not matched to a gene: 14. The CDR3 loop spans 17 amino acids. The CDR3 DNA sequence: TGTGCCAGCAGTTTCCCCACTAGGGCTAGCGGGGGGTACGAGCAGTACTTC. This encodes CASSFPTRASGGYEQYF.

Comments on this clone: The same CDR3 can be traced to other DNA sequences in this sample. CDR3 sequence reads: CASSPGSQETQYF. In DNA, the CDR3 is TGTGCCAGCTCACCAGGCAGTCAAGAGACCCAGTACTTC. This sequence joins TRBV18 and TRBJ2-5; D is ambiguous. The CDR3 loop spans 13 amino acids. V was trimmed by 2 bases and J by 2 bases, leaving 6 bases between them. Germline V gene sequence: CDR1 KGHSH, CDR2 LQKENI.

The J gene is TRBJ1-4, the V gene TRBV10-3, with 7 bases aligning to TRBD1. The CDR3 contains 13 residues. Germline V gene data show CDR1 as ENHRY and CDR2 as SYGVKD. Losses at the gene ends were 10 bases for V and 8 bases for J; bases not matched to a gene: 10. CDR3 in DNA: TGTGCCACCTCAGACAGGGAGAGGGAAAAACTGTTTTTT. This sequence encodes CATSDREREKLFF.

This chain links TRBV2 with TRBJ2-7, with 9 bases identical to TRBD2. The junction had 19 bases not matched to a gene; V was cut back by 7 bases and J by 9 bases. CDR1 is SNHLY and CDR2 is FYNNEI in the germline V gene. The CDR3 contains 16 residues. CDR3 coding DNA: TGTGCCAGCACCAGGCATCCAGCGGGAGGAACAGCTGGGCAGTACTTC. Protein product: CASTRHPAGGTAGQYF.

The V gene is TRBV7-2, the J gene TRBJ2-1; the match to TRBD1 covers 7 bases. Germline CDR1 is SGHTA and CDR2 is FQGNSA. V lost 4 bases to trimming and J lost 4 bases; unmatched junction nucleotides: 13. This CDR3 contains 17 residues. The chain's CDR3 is CASSSRTGRSYYNEQFF. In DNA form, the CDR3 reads TGTGCCAGCAGCTCCAGGACAGGAAGGTCGTATTACAATGAGCAGTTCTTC.

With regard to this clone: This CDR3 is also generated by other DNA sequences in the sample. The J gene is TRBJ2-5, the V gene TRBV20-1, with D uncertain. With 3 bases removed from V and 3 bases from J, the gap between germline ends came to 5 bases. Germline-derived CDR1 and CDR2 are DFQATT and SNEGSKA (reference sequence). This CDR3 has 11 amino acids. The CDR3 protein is CSASFEETQYF. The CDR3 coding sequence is TGCAGTGCTAGTTTCGAAGAGACCCAGTACTTC.

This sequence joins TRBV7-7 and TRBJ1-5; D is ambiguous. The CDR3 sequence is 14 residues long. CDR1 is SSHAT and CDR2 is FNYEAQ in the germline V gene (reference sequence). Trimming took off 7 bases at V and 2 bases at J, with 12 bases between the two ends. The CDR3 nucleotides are TGTGCCAGCACTCCCAGAGGGCGCAATCAGCCCCAGCATTTT. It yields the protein CASTPRGRNQPQHF.

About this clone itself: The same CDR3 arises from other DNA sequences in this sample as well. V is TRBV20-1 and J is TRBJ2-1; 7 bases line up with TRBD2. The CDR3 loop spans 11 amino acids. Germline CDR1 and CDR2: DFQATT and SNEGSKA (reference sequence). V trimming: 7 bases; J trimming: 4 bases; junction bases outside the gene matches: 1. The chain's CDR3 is CSGRGYNEQFF. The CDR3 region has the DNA TGCAGTGGGCGGGGGTACAATGAGCAGTTCTTC.

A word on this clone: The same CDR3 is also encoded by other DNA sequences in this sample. CDR3 nucleotide sequence: TGTGCCAGCAGCTCTGATAATGAGCAGTTCTTC. The encoded protein is CASSSDNEQFF. J is TRBJ2-1 and V is TRBV5-4; D gene ambiguous. With 3 bases removed from V and 7 bases from J, the gap between germline ends came to 5 bases. Germline CDR1 is SGHNT and CDR2 is YYREEE (reference sequence). CDR3 size: 11 residues. Full variable domain (outside the CDR3, taken from reference TRBV5-4 and TRBJ2-1): ETGVTQSPTHLIKTRGQQVTLRCSSQSGHNTVSWYQQALGQGPQFIFQYYREEENGRGNFPPRFSGLQFPNYSSELNVNALELDDSALYLCASSSDNEQFFGPGTRLTVL.

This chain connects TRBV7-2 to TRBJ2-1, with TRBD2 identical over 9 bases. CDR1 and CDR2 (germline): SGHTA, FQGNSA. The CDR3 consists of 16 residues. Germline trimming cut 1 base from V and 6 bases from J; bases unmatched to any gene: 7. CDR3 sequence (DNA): TGTGCCAGCAGCTTAGACGGCGGGAGGGCCGGCAATGAGCAGTTCTTC. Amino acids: CASSLDGGRAGNEQFF.

The CDR3 is CASSRDSGEKLFF. The CDR3 DNA follows: TGTGCCAGTAGTAGGGACAGTGGTGAAAAACTGTTTTTT. The J gene is TRBJ1-4, the V gene TRBV19; 7 bases map to TRBD1. The V gene's germline CDR1 is LNHDA and CDR2 SQIVND (reference sequence). V shed 4 bases and J 7 bases; nucleotides not matched to a gene: 3. The CDR3 sequence is 13 residues long.

Written as DNA, the CDR3 is TGTGCCAGCAGCGTAGACCTCTCTGGAAACACCATATATTTT. Amino acid sequence: CASSVDLSGNTIYF. V usage is TRBV7-8 and J usage is TRBJ1-3; no clear D. Germline-derived CDR1 and CDR2 are SGHVS and FQNEAQ. The V gene lost 5 bases and the J gene lost 0 bases, with 8 bases spanning the gap. The length of the CDR3 is 14 residues.

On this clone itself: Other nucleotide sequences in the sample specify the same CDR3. The CDR3 protein is CASSDYEQYF. The CDR3 DNA follows: TGTGCCAGCAGTGACTACGAGCAGTACTTC. This chain connects TRBV6-1 to TRBJ2-7; D call uncertain. Germline-derived CDR1 and CDR2 are MNHNS and SASEGT. The CDR3 spans 10 residues. With 3 bases removed from V and 3 bases from J, the gap between germline ends came to 0 bases.